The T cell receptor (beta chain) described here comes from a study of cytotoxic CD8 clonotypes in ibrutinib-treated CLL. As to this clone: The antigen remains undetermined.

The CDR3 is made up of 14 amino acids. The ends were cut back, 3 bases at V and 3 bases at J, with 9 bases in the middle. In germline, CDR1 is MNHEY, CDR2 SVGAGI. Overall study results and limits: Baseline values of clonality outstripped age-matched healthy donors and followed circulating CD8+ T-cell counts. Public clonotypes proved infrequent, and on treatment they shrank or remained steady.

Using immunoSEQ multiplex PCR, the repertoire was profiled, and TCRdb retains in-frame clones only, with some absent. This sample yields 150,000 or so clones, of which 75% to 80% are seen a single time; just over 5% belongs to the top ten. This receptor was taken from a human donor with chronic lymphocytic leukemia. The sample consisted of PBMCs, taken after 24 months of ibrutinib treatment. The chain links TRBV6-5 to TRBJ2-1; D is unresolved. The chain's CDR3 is CASSYWSGYNEQFF. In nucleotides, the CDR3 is TGTGCCAGCAGTTATTGGTCAGGCTACAATGAGCAGTTCTTC.